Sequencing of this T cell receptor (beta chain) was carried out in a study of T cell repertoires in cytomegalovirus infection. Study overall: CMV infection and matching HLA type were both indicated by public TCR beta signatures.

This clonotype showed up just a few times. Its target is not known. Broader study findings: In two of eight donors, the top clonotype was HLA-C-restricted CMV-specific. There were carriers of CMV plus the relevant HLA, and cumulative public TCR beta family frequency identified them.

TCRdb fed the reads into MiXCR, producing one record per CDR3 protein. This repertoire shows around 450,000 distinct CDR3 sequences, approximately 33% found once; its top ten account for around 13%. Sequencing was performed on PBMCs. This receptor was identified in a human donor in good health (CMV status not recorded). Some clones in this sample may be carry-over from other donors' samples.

CDR3 DNA: TGCGCCAGCAGCCAAGTAGGGATTGGAGAGACCCAGTACTTC. Protein: CASSQVGIGETQYF. The chain combines TRBV4-3 with TRBJ2-5; D gene uncertain. This CDR3 has 14 amino acids. CDR1 is LGHNA, CDR2 YSLEER, per germline. Trimming left V 1 base short and J 4 bases short, with 10 bases between.